The 16 T cell receptor beta chains given below trace back to one sample, sequenced in a study of control samples from healthy donors and cancer patients. The repertoire was sequenced with immunoSEQ multiplex PCR; TCRdb's copy has only in-frame clones and lacks some. This table holds around 80,000 clones, 87% found once. Sequenced sample: blood. The receptors here all came from a man over 45 in good health.

The V and J genes are TRBV9 and TRBJ1-3, with D unclear. The germline V gene has CDR1 SGDLS and CDR2 YYNGEE. The CDR3 sequence is 19 residues long. V was pared by 0 bases and J by 0 bases, with 19 bases between. The CDR3 bases are TGTGCCAGCAGCGTAGGTTTCACACAGTTTACTGACTCTGGAAACACCATATATTTT. Its translation is CASSVGFTQFTDSGNTIYF. Full variable domain (remainder filled in from reference TRBV9 and TRBJ1-3): DSGVTQTPKHLITATGQRVTLRCSPRSGDLSVYWYQQSLDQGLQFLIQYYNGEERAKGNILERFSAQQFPDLHSELNLSSLELGDSALYFCASSVGFTQFTDSGNTIYFGEGSWLTVV.

The chain couples TRBV18 to TRBJ1-1; D gene uncertain. This CDR3 comprises 14 residues. Germline lookup yields CDR1 KGHSH and CDR2 LQKENI. V was cut by 4 bases and J by 3 bases, with 12 bases left in between. This chain's CDR3 is CASSLQKGDTEAFF. CDR3 DNA: TGTGCCAGCTCACTACAGAAGGGAGACACTGAAGCTTTCTTT.

This clone turned up a few times. The gene calls are TRBV29-1 and TRBJ1-3; D is unresolved. Germline V gives CDR1 SQVTM, CDR2 ANQGSEA. The CDR3 extends over 12 amino acids. Trimming removed 7 bases at V and 3 bases at J, with 10 bases between. This CDR3 reads CSAKSLGNTIYF. DNA for the CDR3: TGCAGCGCGAAGAGTCTTGGAAACACCATATATTTT.

The J gene is TRBJ2-3, the V gene TRBV7-2; D is undetermined. The CDR3 loop spans 16 amino acids. V was clipped by 5 bases and J by 4 bases, with 19 bases between them. CDR1 and CDR2 (germline): SGHTA, FQGNSA. CDR3 DNA sequence: TGTGCCAGCAGCCAGGACCGGCCTAAGGTATCAGATACGCAGTATTTT. Translating gives CASSQDRPKVSDTQYF.

The rearrangement uses TRBV4-1 and TRBJ1-2; no clear D gene. The CDR3 has 14 residues. V was pared by 0 bases and J by 8 bases, with 13 bases between. Germline V gene lookup returns CDR1 MGHRA and CDR2 YSYEKL. Here the CDR3 reads CASSQDQGFVGYTF. DNA of the CDR3: TGCGCCAGCAGCCAAGATCAAGGATTTGTGGGCTACACCTTC.

This clone was recorded a few times. V usage is TRBV7-3 and J usage is TRBJ1-5; 8 bases align to TRBD1. The J segment lost 6 bases and the V segment lost 2 bases, leaving 0 bases of the junction unmatched. Germline V gene sequence: CDR1 SGHTA, CDR2 FQGTGA. This CDR3 has 13 residues. For the CDR3, the DNA is TGTGCCAGCAGCTTAGGACAGGGTCAGCCCCAGCATTTT. This translates into CASSLGQGQPQHF.

The V gene is TRBV7-2, the J gene TRBJ2-3; D remains ambiguous. Deletions cut 3 bases from V and 6 bases from J, with 10 bases between. Germline V gene sequence: CDR1 SGHTA, CDR2 FQGNSA. The CDR3 extends over 13 amino acids. The CDR3 loop reads CASSFQMQDTQYF. In DNA form, the CDR3 reads TGTGCCAGCAGCTTCCAGATGCAGGATACGCAGTATTTT.

V usage is TRBV3-1 (or the pseudogene TRBV3-2) and J usage is TRBJ2-7; 7 positions match TRBD1. In germline, CDR1 is LGHDT, CDR2 YNNKEL (reference sequence). V lost 7 bases, J lost 2 bases, and 11 bases stayed unmatched. This CDR3 comprises 15 residues. CDR3 sequence: CASNLTGTEAYEQYF. In nucleotides, the CDR3 is TGTGCCAGCAACCTCACCGGGACAGAGGCCTACGAGCAGTACTTC.

This rearrangement joins TRBV7-8 to TRBJ1-2; D unclear. Germline V CDR1 and CDR2: SGHVS, FQNEAQ. The CDR3 is 16 amino acids. V lost 1 base and J lost 4, with 16 bases in between. The CDR3 DNA is TGTGCCAGCAGCTTAGTGGGTGGGGTGAATACCTATGGCTACACCTTC. This encodes CASSLVGGVNTYGYTF.

This chain links TRBV6-5 with TRBJ2-3; unclear D gene. CDR3 size: 15 residues. V shed 4 bases and J shed 0 bases, with 11 bases lying between them. In germline, CDR1 is MNHEY, CDR2 SVGAGI. The chain's CDR3 is CASSSPRGSTDTQYF. CDR3 DNA: TGTGCCAGCAGTTCCCCTCGAGGTAGCACAGATACGCAGTATTTT.

A word on this clone: A much larger clonotype is one base distant, so this may be a read error. The J gene is TRBJ1-5, the V gene TRBV28; 7 bases map to TRBD1. Trimming cost V 5 bases and J 7 bases; bases outside gene matches: 14. The length of the CDR3 is 16 residues. CDR1 is MDHEN, CDR2 SYDVKM, per germline. CDR3 region: CASSPQGTGAGQPQHF. The CDR3 bases are TGTGCCAGCAGTCCCCAGGGAACAGGGGCGGGGCAGCCCCAGCATTTT.

The chain uses TRBV6-6 and TRBJ2-5; 7 bases are a match to TRBD2. The germline V gene has CDR1 MNHNY and CDR2 SVGAGI (reference sequence). The CDR3 is 13 residues long. V shed 5 bases, J shed 5 bases, and the junction held 5 bases outside the gene matches. The CDR3 DNA follows: TGTGCCAGCAGTCGGGGGGTTGGGGAGACCCAGTACTTC. This translates into CASSRGVGETQYF.

V usage is TRBV24-1 and J usage is TRBJ1-1; D not resolved. Germline V gene data show CDR1 as KGHDR and CDR2 as SFDVKD. This CDR3 has 15 residues. The V gene lost 3 bases and the J gene lost 2 bases, with 12 bases spanning the gap. In DNA form, the CDR3 reads TGTGCCACCAGTGATGGAAAGGGCCTAAACACTGAAGCTTTCTTT. Translation gives CATSDGKGLNTEAFF.

The chain carries TRBV7-2 and TRBJ2-7, with D possibly TRBD1 on 7 matching bases. CDR3 size: 13 residues. V lost 0 bases to trimming and J lost 7 bases, with 10 bases between them. Germline CDR1 reads SGHTA; CDR2 reads FQGNSA. The CDR3, as DNA: TGTGCCAGCAGCTTAGCCCCAGGGGGGGAGCAGTACTTC. Amino acids: CASSLAPGGEQYF.

A few counts support this clone. Different DNA sequences within this sample yield the same CDR3. V and J are TRBV25-1 and TRBJ1-2; D is unresolved. The germline V gene has CDR1 MGHDK and CDR2 SYGVNS. This CDR3 is 12 amino acids long. V gave up 6 bases and J gave up 4 bases, with 9 bases separating them. The CDR3 reads CASSDGRYGYTF. CDR3 in DNA: TGTGCCAGCAGCGACGGACGCTATGGCTACACCTTC.

A note on this clone: The same CDR3 arises from other DNA sequences in this sample as well. This chain links TRBV24-1 with TRBJ2-3; 7 bases match TRBD2. The CDR3 loop spans 15 amino acids. CDR1 and CDR2 (germline): KGHDR, SFDVKD. The V gene end was trimmed by 1 base and the J gene end by 0 bases; junction bases not matched to a gene: 0. The CDR3 region has the DNA TGTGCCACCAGTGATTTAGCGGGAAGCACAGATACGCAGTATTTT. This sequence encodes CATSDLAGSTDTQYF.